The clone carrying this T cell receptor beta chain was recorded at least ten times. The antigen is not known. J lost 5 bases, V lost 6 bases, and 9 bases had no gene match. The CDR3 consists of 15 residues. Germline loops: CDR1 MNHEY, CDR2 SVGEGT. Template switching added a universal primer binding site, and final cDNA carried unique molecular identifiers. TCRdb ran MiXCR on the 5' RACE reads and lists one entry per CDR3 protein. The sample includes 250,000 to 300,000 distinct CDR3 sequences, roughly 9% seen only once; the top ten take roughly 7%. The sample comes from a study of identical twins. Study-wide points: For zero-insertion analyses, partial confounding could come from invariant MAIT and iNKT cells.

Every one of the donors was a healthy Caucasian. The sample was also linked to a second study, of yellow fever vaccine responses in identical twins.

Sample: CD8+ T cells sorted from blood. The V call is TRBV6-2 or TRBV6-3, the J call TRBJ1-5, with 8 bases fitting TRBD1. This receptor was identified in a woman between 18 and 30 years old in good health. CDR3 loop: CASSEDGTGYQPQHF. The CDR3 nucleotides are TGTGCCAGCAGCGAAGATGGGACAGGCTATCAGCCCCAGCATTTT.